This T cell receptor (beta chain) was captured in a study of low-dose radiotherapy and immunotherapy resistance in tumors. The time point was: before trial treatment. The CDR3 is made up of 15 amino acids. Looked up from germline, CDR1 is SGDLS and CDR2 is YYNGEE. The V and J ends lost 4 bases and 4 bases, in that order; junction bases with no gene match: 10. Primers used for first-strand cDNA, a TRAV- and TRBV-specific set, covered both alpha and beta chains. TCRs were amplified for roughly 20 PCR cycles with a constant-region primer and V-primer adapter. Each CDR3 protein is one row after TCRdb ran MiXCR on the reads. The repertoire includes about 60,000 distinct CDR3 sequences, under 30% of them detected once, and approximately 5.4% sits in the top ten.

The sequenced sample was PBMCs, obtained before treatment. This TCR was recovered from a male donor with prostate cancer. V and J are TRBV9 and TRBJ1-2, with 7 bases fitting TRBD1. The chain's CDR3 is CASSPKDRAVYGYTF. Written as DNA, the CDR3 is TGTGCCAGCAGCCCCAAAGACAGGGCTGTCTATGGCTACACCTTC.